This TCR beta chain was recovered during a study of vaccination and CD4 T cells after COVID-19. Study overall: For post-vaccine samples, collection took place a median around 70 days after dose two, ranging from 14 to 241.

The CDR3 is 16 amino acids. V was pared by 8 bases and J by 0 bases, with 10 bases of the junction left unmatched. The V gene's germline CDR1 is ENHRY and CDR2 SYGVKD. Treatment indicated: 10-day PBMC culture with coronavirus spike peptide pools or control peptides (ViraFEST assay). CD4+ T cells that had been cultured provided DNA sequenced with the Oncomine TCR Beta short-read assay. TCRdb independently ran MiXCR on the PCR reads; one entry per CDR3 protein. There are 5,000 to 6,000 distinct CDR3 sequences in the sample; about 25% occur only once, and around 24% lies in the top ten. About this clonotype: The antigen is not known.

The rearrangement links TRBV10-3 to TRBJ2-1; TRBD2 matches 7 bases. The TCR originated in a human donor who had recovered from COVID-19. The sample here was CD4+ T cells from blood, cultured in vitro, taken after SARS-CoV-2 vaccination. In nucleotides, the CDR3 is TGTGCCATCTCCAAACCCCCTAGCGGCTCCTACAATGAGCAGTTCTTC. It encodes CAISKPPSGSYNEQFF.